The present T cell receptor (beta chain) was sequenced within a study of T-cell reconstitution after alpha-beta-depleted transplantation in children. There are 13 residues in the CDR3. V gave up 5 bases and J gave up 7 bases, with 12 bases separating them. Germline loops: CDR1 KGHSH, CDR2 LQKENI. Remarks on this clonotype: No antigen is known for it.

The study's findings and limits: Surviving recipient T cells and thymic progenitors underlay high day-60 TCRbeta diversity in some patients. At the one-year point after transplant, T-cell counts and TCRbeta diversity were found to come mostly from T cells that had been newly produced.

The TCRbeta library incorporated unique molecular identifiers. Each CDR3 protein is one row after TCRdb ran MiXCR on the PCR reads. The sample has almost 600,000 distinct CDR3 sequences, roughly a quarter seen once. This sample comprised PBMCs, obtained before TCRalphabeta/CD19-depleted stem cell transplant. This TCR derives from a boy younger than two with Wiskott-Aldrich syndrome, due to receive a stem cell transplant. The rearrangement links TRBV18 to TRBJ2-1, with D hard to call. The CDR3 sequence: CASSSSPRNEQFF. The CDR3 region has the DNA TGTGCCAGCTCATCCTCCCCCCGTAATGAGCAGTTCTTC.